One and the same sample provided the 8 T cell receptor beta chains below, sequenced in a study of HIV-infected patients and healthy controls. Reverse transcription used about 500 ng RNA and constant-region primers for alpha and beta. Each of the alpha and beta chains got its own library through chain-specific third strand synthesis with indices. MiXCR, run by TCRdb on the 5' RACE reads, gives a single entry per CDR3 protein. This table has some 8,100 distinct CDR3 sequences, approximately 6.7% appearing once. Antiretroviral therapy had run roughly three months, about 14 weeks, before follow-up blood collection. The repertoire came from unfractionated whole blood and reflected all unsorted peripheral T cells. The specimen comprised blood, sampled during antiretroviral therapy. All receptors come from an adult with HIV infection.

This clonotype was seen many times. The library was prepared for alpha chains; this beta chain is a stray read, so its frequency means little. V is TRBV7-9 and J is TRBJ2-7, with D uncertain. The CDR3 spans 17 residues. Germline V lookup: CDR1 SEHNR, CDR2 FQNEAQ (reference sequence). V lost 5 bases to trimming and J lost 0 bases, with 20 bases between them. Written as DNA, the CDR3 is TGTGCCAGCAGCCCCACCCCCGGAGCGCTAAGCTCCTACGAGCAGTACTTC. The encoded protein is CASSPTPGALSSYEQYF.

By proportion, this clonotype is medium-sized. The library was built for alpha chains, so this beta chain is an off-target read and its size means little. The chain combines TRBV20-1 with TRBJ2-7; TRBD2 might be the D (6 bases). Trimming cost V 6 bases and J 0 bases, with 12 bases left between them. The length of the CDR3 is 13 residues. Germline CDR1 and CDR2: DFQATT and SNEGSKA (reference sequence). The CDR3 bases are TGCAGTGCCAAGGACGGGAGCTCCTACGAGCAGTACTTC. It is translated as CSAKDGSSYEQYF.

At least ten counts were recorded for this clonotype. A library prepared for alpha chains yielded this beta chain as an off-target read; its size is of little meaning. The chain employs TRBV9 and TRBJ1-5; no firm D call. Trimming removed 0 bases at V and 1 base at J, with 2 bases between. CDR3 length: 13 amino acids. From germline, CDR1 is SGDLS and CDR2 YYNGEE. CDR3 sequence reads: CASSVESNQPQHF. As DNA, the CDR3 is TGTGCCAGCAGCGTAGAAAGCAATCAGCCCCAGCATTTT.

This clonotype appeared many times. This beta chain came through as a stray read in a library set up for alpha chains, and its size says little. The chain joins TRBV29-1 to TRBJ2-1; 7 bases match TRBD2. This CDR3 region has 13 residues. J gave up 3 bases and V 5 bases, and 4 bases lay outside the gene matches. The germline CDR1 and CDR2 sequences are SQVTM and ANQGSEA. The CDR3 sequence: CSVRLAVYNEQFF. DNA for the CDR3: TGCAGCGTTAGGCTAGCGGTCTACAATGAGCAGTTCTTC.

This clonotype was counted ten times or more. Because the library targeted alpha chains, this beta chain is an off-target read whose size means little. The CDR3 protein is CASRTGFLERYEQYF. In DNA form, the CDR3 reads TGTGCCAGCAGAACGGGGTTTCTAGAAAGATACGAGCAGTACTTC. This chain connects TRBV6-5 to TRBJ2-7; D is possibly TRBD2 (5 bases). Germline CDR1 reads MNHEY; CDR2 reads SVGAGI. The CDR3 totals 15 residues. The germline V and J ends were trimmed by 6 bases and 4 bases, with 19 bases remaining between them.

This clonotype is deemed medium-sized. In a library made to pick up alpha chains, this beta chain is a stray read with a size that means little. This sequence joins TRBV27 and TRBJ2-5; D is ambiguous. V gave up 10 bases and J gave up 7 bases, with 13 bases separating them. This CDR3 contains 11 residues. The V gene's germline CDR1 is MNHEY and CDR2 SMNVEV (reference sequence). CDR3 sequence reads: CAISYPPTQYF. The CDR3 nucleotides are TGTGCCATCTCCTACCCCCCGACCCAGTACTTC.

This clonotype is judged medium-sized. The library was built for alpha chains, so this beta chain is an off-target read and its size means little. The chain employs TRBV15 and TRBJ2-1, with TRBD1 matching over 9 bases. The CDR3 covers 15 residues. Losses at the gene ends were 5 bases for V and 9 bases for J; bases not matched to a gene: 11. Germline loops: CDR1 LNHNV, CDR2 YYDKDF (reference sequence). For the CDR3, the DNA is TGTGCCACCAGCCGCGGGGGACAGGGTAGTGGTGAGCAGTTCTTC. This codes for CATSRGGQGSGEQFF.

This clonotype was recorded at least ten times. This beta chain is a stray read from a library made for alpha chains; its abundance is not meaningful. The chain combines TRBV12-3 or TRBV12-4 with TRBJ2-3, with D tentatively TRBD1 (5 bases). Trimming cost V 2 bases and J 5 bases, with 14 bases left between them. The CDR3 is 15 residues long. The DNA for the CDR3 is TGTGCCAGCAGTTTAACTGCTAGGGGTGAAGATACGCAGTATTTT. This encodes CASSLTARGEDTQYF.